The 4 T cell receptor beta chains given below trace back to one sample, sequenced in a study of patients and donors after allogeneic stem cell transplantation. TCRdb processed the RT-PCR reads anew with MiXCR; each CDR3 protein has one entry. This sample carries approximately 410,000 distinct CDR3 sequences, under 20% of them seen once, and the ten largest clones take less than 8.5%. Sequencing was done on a sample of blood, either unsorted or a sorted T cell fraction (not recorded which). These receptors originate from a human donor who was either an allogeneic HSCT recipient or a stem cell or donor lymphocyte infusion donor (not recorded which). It is not recorded whose cells these are; they may come from a transplant donor.

There are a few counts of this clonotype. The chain employs TRBV5-1 and TRBJ1-4, with a weak D call TRBD1 (6 bases). The CDR3 is made up of 14 amino acids. V lost 6 bases, J lost 3 bases, and 12 bases lay in between. Per germline, CDR1 SGHRS and CDR2 YFSETQ. CDR3 loop: CASTIDRSNEKLFF. CDR3 nucleotide sequence: TGCGCCAGCACTATCGACAGGTCTAATGAAAAACTGTTTTTT.

The J gene is TRBJ2-3, the V gene TRBV21-1. TRBV21-1 is a recognized pseudogene. CDR3 length equals 14 residues. For the CDR3, the DNA is TGTGCCAGCAGCAAAGCCCAGGACACAGATACGCAGTATTTT. The encoded protein is CASSKAQDTDTQYF.

This chain links TRBV9 with TRBJ2-7; 14 positions agree with TRBD2. The CDR3 covers 15 residues. J was trimmed by 6 bases and V by 4 bases; bases with no gene match: 6. Germline CDR1 and CDR2: SGDLS and YYNGEE. The DNA for the CDR3 is TGTGCCAGCAGCCACCCGGGACTAGCGGGGGCCGAGCAGTACTTC. Protein sequence: CASSHPGLAGAEQYF.

The V gene is TRBV3-1, the J gene TRBJ1-1; D unresolved. The CDR3 is 16 residues long. Germline V gene data show CDR1 as LGHDT and CDR2 as YNNKEL (reference sequence). The V gene lost 3 bases and the J gene lost 4 bases, with 18 bases spanning the gap. In DNA, the CDR3 is TGTGCCAGCAGCCACCGTGACTGGTCGACGAGCACTGAAGCTTTCTTT. It yields the protein CASSHRDWSTSTEAFF.